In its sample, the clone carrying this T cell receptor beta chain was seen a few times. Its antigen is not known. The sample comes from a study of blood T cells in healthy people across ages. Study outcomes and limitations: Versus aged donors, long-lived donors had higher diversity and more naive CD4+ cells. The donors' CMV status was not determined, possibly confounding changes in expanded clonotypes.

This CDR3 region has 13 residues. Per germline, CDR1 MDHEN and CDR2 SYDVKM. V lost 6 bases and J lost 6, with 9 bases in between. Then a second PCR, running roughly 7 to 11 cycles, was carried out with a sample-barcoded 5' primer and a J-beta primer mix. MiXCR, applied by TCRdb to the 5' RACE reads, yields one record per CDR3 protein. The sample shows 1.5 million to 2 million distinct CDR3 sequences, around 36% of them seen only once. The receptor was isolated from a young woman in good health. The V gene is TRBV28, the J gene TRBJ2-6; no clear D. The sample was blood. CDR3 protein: CASRPPEANVLTF. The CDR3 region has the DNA TGTGCCAGCAGGCCCCCAGAGGCCAACGTCCTGACTTTC.